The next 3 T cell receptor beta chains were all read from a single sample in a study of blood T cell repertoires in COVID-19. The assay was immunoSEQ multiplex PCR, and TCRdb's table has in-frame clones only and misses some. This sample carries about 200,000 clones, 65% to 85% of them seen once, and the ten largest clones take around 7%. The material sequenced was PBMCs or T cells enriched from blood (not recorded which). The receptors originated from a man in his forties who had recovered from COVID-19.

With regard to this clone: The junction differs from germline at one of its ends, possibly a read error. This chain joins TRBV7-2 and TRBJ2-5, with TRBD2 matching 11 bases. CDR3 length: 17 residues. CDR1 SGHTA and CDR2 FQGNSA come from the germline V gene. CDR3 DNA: TGTCCCAGCAGCTTGGGCGGGGTAGCGGGGGGGGGAGAGACCCAGTACTTC. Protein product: CPSSLGGVAGGGETQYF.

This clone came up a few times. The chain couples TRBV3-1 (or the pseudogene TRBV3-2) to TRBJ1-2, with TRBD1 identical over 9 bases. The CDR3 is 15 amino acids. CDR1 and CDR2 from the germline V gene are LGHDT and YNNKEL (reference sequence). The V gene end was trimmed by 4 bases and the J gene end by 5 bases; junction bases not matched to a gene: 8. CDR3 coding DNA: TGTGCCAGCAGCCGTCTCCGGGACAGGGCATATGGCTACACCTTC. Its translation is CASSRLRDRAYGYTF.

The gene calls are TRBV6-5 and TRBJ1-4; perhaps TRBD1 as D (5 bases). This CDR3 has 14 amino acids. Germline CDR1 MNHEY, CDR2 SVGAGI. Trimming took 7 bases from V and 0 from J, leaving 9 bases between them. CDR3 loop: CASKEGATNEKLFF. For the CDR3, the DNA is TGTGCCAGCAAAGAAGGGGCAACTAATGAAAAACTGTTTTTT.